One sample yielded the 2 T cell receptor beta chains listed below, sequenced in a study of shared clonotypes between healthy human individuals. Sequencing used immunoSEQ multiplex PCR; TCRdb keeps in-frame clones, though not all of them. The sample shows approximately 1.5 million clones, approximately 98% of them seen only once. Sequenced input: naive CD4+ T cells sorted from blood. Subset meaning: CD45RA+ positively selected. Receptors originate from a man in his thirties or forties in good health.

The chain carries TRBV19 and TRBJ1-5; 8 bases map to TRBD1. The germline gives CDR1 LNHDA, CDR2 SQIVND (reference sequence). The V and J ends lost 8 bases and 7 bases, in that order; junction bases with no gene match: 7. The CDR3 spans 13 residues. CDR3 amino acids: CASDRGGGQPQHF. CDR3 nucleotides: TGTGCCAGTGACAGGGGCGGGGGGCAGCCCCAGCATTTT.

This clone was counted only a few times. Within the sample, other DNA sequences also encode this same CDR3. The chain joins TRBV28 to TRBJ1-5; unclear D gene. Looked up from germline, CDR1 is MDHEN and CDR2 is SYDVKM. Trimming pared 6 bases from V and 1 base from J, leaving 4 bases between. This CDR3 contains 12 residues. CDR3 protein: CASRDSNQPQHF. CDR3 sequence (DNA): TGTGCCAGCAGGGACAGCAATCAGCCCCAGCATTTT.